This TCR beta chain stems from a study of breast tumors, draining lymph nodes, adjacent tissues. Study-level points and caveats: That most tumor T cells come from lymph nodes remained unproven. Tumor TCR diversity was below lymph nodes but above nontumor tissue. Tumor and nontumor repertoires were significantly more similar in luminal-like than in basal-like breast cancer.

Samples came from axillary lymph nodes draining the breast cancer. TCRdb called the multiplex PCR reads again in MiXCR, with one record for every CDR3 protein. This sample yields about 170,000 distinct CDR3 sequences, of which more than 25% are seen a single time; roughly 3.8% belongs to the top ten. As regards this clonotype: What it binds is unknown.

Trimming took 6 bases from V and 5 from J; bases not matched to a gene: 10. This CDR3 comprises 14 residues. The sequence derives from a female donor with breast cancer. Some clones in this sample may be carry-over from other donors' samples. The sequenced sample was axillary lymph node tissue. The chain carries TRBV12-3 or TRBV12-4 and TRBJ2-7, with 7 bases aligning to TRBD2. The CDR3 spells CASSIGGGTNEQYF. The CDR3 coding sequence is TGTGCCAGCAGCATCGGCGGGGGAACCAACGAGCAGTACTTC.